This T cell receptor (beta chain) is from a study of monozygotic twins with inflammatory bowel disease. TCRdb reanalyzed the 5' RACE reads and collapses them to one entry per CDR3 protein, without DNA. The sample includes 88,000 or so distinct CDR3 sequences. For this clonotype: Its target is unknown.

Findings and limits, study-wide: Clonotypes shared with others were fewer in IBD patients than in healthy twins, especially with disease activity. IBD patients displayed reduced TCRbeta diversity (inverse Simpson) when set against healthy co-twins. Patient repertoire variability may have increased through differing immunosuppressive treatments.

The sample taken for sequencing was blood. The clonotype originates from a human donor with ulcerative colitis or Crohn's disease, or a healthy co-twin of an affected twin (not recorded which).

This CDR3 reads CASSLSGNNEKLFF. The rearrangement uses TRBV12-3 or TRBV12-4 and TRBJ1-4. CDR3 length: 14 residues.